Described below is a single T cell receptor (beta chain) sequence and its context. This sample was taken from a study of blood T cell repertoires in COVID-19. Study-level information: PBMCs, B-cell-depleted T cells, or T cells provided the cDNA or gDNA that made up the material.

Those who participated ranged in age from about 18 to 89 years and resided in about 24 US areas. Participants reported their clinical history, and cohort assignment relied on those reports. A COVID-19 case had been met by exposed participants during the 2 weeks before study entry. Germline V gene sequence: CDR1 SQVTM, CDR2 ANQGSEA. The junction had 8 bases not matched to a gene; V was cut back by 6 bases and J by 3 bases. This CDR3 has 13 residues. Assay used: immunoSEQ multiplex PCR; TCRdb lists only in-frame clones, some missing. The table shows 260,000 or so clones, with under 90% occurring only once.

V and J are TRBV29-1 and TRBJ2-7, with 7 bases aligning to TRBD1. The sample taken for sequencing was PBMCs or T cells enriched from blood (not recorded which). This receptor was obtained from a woman aged 40 to 49 who had been exposed to COVID-19. The CDR3 reads CSVFQGGSYEQYF. CDR3 nucleotides: TGCAGCGTCTTCCAAGGGGGCAGCTACGAGCAGTACTTC.